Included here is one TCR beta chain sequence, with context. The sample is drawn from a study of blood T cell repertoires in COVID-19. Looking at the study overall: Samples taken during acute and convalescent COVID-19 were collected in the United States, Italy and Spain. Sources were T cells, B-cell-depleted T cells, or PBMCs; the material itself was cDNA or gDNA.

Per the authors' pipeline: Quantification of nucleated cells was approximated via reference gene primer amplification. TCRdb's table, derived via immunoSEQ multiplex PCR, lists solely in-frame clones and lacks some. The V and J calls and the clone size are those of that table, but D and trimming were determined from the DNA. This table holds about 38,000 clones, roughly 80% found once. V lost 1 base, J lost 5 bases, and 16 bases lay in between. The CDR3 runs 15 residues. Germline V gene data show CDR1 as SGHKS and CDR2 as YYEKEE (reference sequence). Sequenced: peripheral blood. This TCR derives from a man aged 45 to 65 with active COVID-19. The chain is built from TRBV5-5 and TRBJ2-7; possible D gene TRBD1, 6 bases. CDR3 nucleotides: TGTGCCAGCAGCTTGTGGGCAGGGGTTGTAAACGAGCAGTACTTC. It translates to CASSLWAGVVNEQYF. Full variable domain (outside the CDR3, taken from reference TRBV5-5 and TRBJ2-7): DAGVTQSPTHLIKTRGQQVTLRCSPISGHKSVSWYQQVLGQGPQFIFQYYEKEERGRGNFPDRFSARQFPNYSSELNVNALLLGDSALYLCASSLWAGVVNEQYFGPGTRLTVT.